The next 7 T cell receptor beta chains were all read from a single sample in a study of OX40 agonist ivuxolimab in advanced cancers. The data were produced by immunoSEQ multiplex PCR, yet TCRdb's version contains in-frame clones alone and is incomplete. The table has about 67,000 clones, over 75% seen once. The sequencing here drew on CD4+ or CD8+ T cells sorted from blood, taken in a trial of the OX40 agonist ivuxolimab. All receptors derive from an adult with an advanced solid tumor such as melanoma, head and neck, liver or kidney cancer.

This clone occurred a few times. The chain carries TRBV30 and TRBJ1-5, with 9 bases fitting TRBD1. The CDR3 has 14 residues. After removal of 0 bases from V and 4 bases from J, the junction contained 1 base not matched to a gene. Germline V gene lookup returns CDR1 GTSNPN and CDR2 SVGIG (reference sequence). The CDR3: CAWSVGTGNQPQHF. CDR3 sequence (DNA): TGTGCCTGGAGTGTCGGGACAGGGAATCAGCCCCAGCATTTT.

This clone was observed a single time. The gene calls are TRBV5-1 and TRBJ2-1; 10 bases are shared with TRBD1. Germline-derived CDR1 and CDR2 are SGHRS and YFSETQ. The CDR3 extends over 17 amino acids. With 6 bases clipped from V and 7 bases from J, the junction kept 16 bases outside the gene matches. DNA for the CDR3: TGCGCCAGCAACAGGGGACAGGGGCCTAGCTTTTTAAATGAGCAGTTCTTC. Translated, it gives CASNRGQGPSFLNEQFF.

The chain is built from TRBV6-5 and TRBJ2-2; D not certain. CDR1 and CDR2 from the germline V gene are MNHEY and SVGAGI. With 6 bases removed from V and 4 bases from J, the gap between germline ends came to 12 bases. The CDR3 extends over 14 amino acids. The CDR3 loop is CASRPSGSTGELFF. The CDR3 DNA reads as TGTGCCAGCAGGCCCTCCGGCAGCACCGGGGAGCTGTTTTTT.

The genes are TRBV6-1 and TRBJ2-7; D unclear. CDR1 is MNHNS and CDR2 is SASEGT in the germline V gene. The CDR3 is 14 amino acids. The V end lost 4 bases, the J end lost 7 bases, and 17 bases lay between the germline ends. CDR3 loop: CASSGPPVLGEQYV. CDR3 nucleotide sequence: TGTGCCAGCAGTGGACCTCCGGTCCTCGGGGAGCAGTACGTC.

This clone has just a few counts. The CDR3 sequence is CASRLDGNQPQHF. The DNA of the CDR3 is TGTGCCAGCAGGCTGGACGGCAATCAGCCCCAGCATTTT. The chain links TRBV6-5 to TRBJ1-5; D is ambiguous. The CDR3 consists of 13 residues. Germline CDR1 MNHEY, CDR2 SVGAGI. With 6 bases removed from V and 2 bases from J, the gap between germline ends came to 8 bases.

This sequence joins TRBV7-2 and TRBJ2-2; TRBD2 matches 12 bases. Unmatched junction bases numbered 2, after V lost 4 bases and J lost 2 bases. This CDR3 spans 16 amino acids. Germline V gene data show CDR1 as SGHTA and CDR2 as FQGNSA. The CDR3 nucleotides read TGTGCCAGCAGCTCTAGCGGGGGGGACAACACCGGGGAGCTGTTTTTT. Translating it yields CASSSSGGDNTGELFF. The full variable domain, rest sourced from reference TRBV7-2 and TRBJ2-2, is GAGVSQSPSNKVTEKGKDVELRCDPISGHTALYWYRQSLGQGLEFLIYFQGNSAPDKSGLPSDRFSAERTGGSVSTLTIQRTQQEDSAVYLCASSSSGGDNTGELFFGEGSRLTVL.

This clone came up a few times. The chain carries TRBV21-1 and TRBJ2-7; TRBD1 reflects the table's D call only, with no check against the DNA. TRBV21-1 is designated a pseudogene. This CDR3 has 12 amino acids. DNA of the CDR3: TGTGCCAGCAGCACCAGAGACAGTAACGTAAACGTC. This sequence encodes CASSTRDSNVNV.